This TCR beta chain was identified in a study of cytomegalovirus exposure and HLA in healthy donors listed by TCRdb under 2017. Turning to the overall study: In an earlier analysis of approximately 500 of the donors, 276 Gb of sequence data and about 110 million unique TCR beta sequences from 180 million or so T cells were reported. The study aimed to test whether signatures of past pathogen exposure could be identified by cataloging public T cell receptors. Alongside the repertoire data, information on donor age, sex, ethnicity and CMV serostatus was compiled. An earlier analysis of more than 450 of the donors used high-throughput TCR beta sequencing to judge whether each TCR beta V gene segment behaved as functional or pseudogenic. An early release covering approximately 600 HLA-typed donors comprised roughly 300 gigabases of sequencing data and approximately 85 million unique TCR sequences. Genome-wide SNP genotypes for about three fifths of the roughly 700 donors were used in a later genetic analysis, which treated that subset as a discovery cohort. Because of strong linkage in the cohort, roughly five DR-DQ haplotypes were treated as single units for association and clustering. The later analysis used no new phenotypic data to find candidate immune exposures, relying instead on TCR beta sequences and their occurrence across donors. The study profiled the T cell repertoires of 550 to 700 subjects by immunosequencing and related them to cytomegalovirus serostatus. The number of typed donors differed by locus: about 620-640 for A, B, C, DRB1 and DQB1; some 540 for DQA1; fewer than 610 for DPA1; and 400 to 480 for DPB1. In addition to the first cohort of 650 to 750 subjects, a separate validation cohort of 100 to 150 different subjects was used. HLA typing included class I and class II loci at four-digit resolution. A later analysis re-analyzed previously published TCR beta repertoires from about 600 donors and added high-resolution HLA genotyping to study TCR occurrence patterns. The genetic ancestry cluster associated with self-reported Caucasian donors included roughly four fifths of the 300 to 400 genotyped donors. High-throughput TCR immunosequencing, statistical association of individual TCRs with disease status, and machine learning were combined to predict cytomegalovirus infection status. On average, over 200,000 unique TCR beta nucleotide sequences were sequenced per donor among some 420 genotyped donors of the cohort, with roughly 18% of those sequences being non-productive. All discovery cohort repertoires had been generated using a single sequencing platform. Results the study describes overall, beyond this receptor: This cohort had only TCR beta chains sequenced, and the lack of alpha or paired-chain data limited which features could be detected. In a later analysis, several top co-occurrence clusters were reported to appear linked to parvovirus B19, influenza, CMV and Epstein-Barr virus. A later analysis found that TCR association rates varied across HLA loci, with DRB1 alleles showing the most associated TCRs and HLA-C alleles the fewest. A later analysis found that HLA-associated TCR beta chains were more clonally expanded and had lower generation probabilities than equally common non-associated chains. When HLA alleles, especially DR and DQ, strongly co-occurred, attributing TCR associations to individual alleles was difficult. Most CMV-associated TCR beta chains appeared to be HLA-restricted in a later analysis, and the HLA associations seemed to be driven largely by CMV exposure. Across donors, most TCR sequences were observed very rarely, whereas some public TCRs were present in many individuals. The sequencing pipeline was judged likely to have produced a cluster of highly shared sequence variants as a technical artifact. The presence/absence analyses assumed that sequencing depth was roughly uniform across donors, and that assumption may not be true. The 87-base-pair reads could not distinguish some IMGT-functional V segments, including TRBV6-2 and TRBV6-3, so those segments were excluded. A few of the identified cytomegalovirus-associated TCR beta chains were confirmed in vitro to be specific for cytomegalovirus antigens. Because HLA typing was missing for some donors at each locus, association tests included only the typed subset. Broadly in line with IMGT annotations, most TCR beta V segments showed up in productive rearrangements about 87% or about 30% of the time in an earlier analysis of several hundred of the donors. A total of 150 or so TCR beta chains were listed by the study as associated with cytomegalovirus. Compared with the approximately 670-donor mean, donors in an Asian-associated ancestry cluster had fewer N-insertions in productive TCRs, according to a later genetic analysis. The authors suggested that the approach could potentially be generalized to other disease states and immunological phenotypes. An association between a missense DCLRE1C variant and V-gene and J-gene trimming of TCR beta chains was found in a later genetic analysis and replicated in an independent cohort. The classifier was reported to diagnose cytomegalovirus status with high specificity and sensitivity in both the original cohort and the validation cohort. A further reported finding was that TCR beta sequences accurately predicted the HLA-A and HLA-B alleles for most subjects in the first cohort. Correlated functional status among segregating V segments might reflect linkage disequilibrium, but an unknown experimental factor could not be ruled out. The only immune exposure information available for the cohort was CMV serostatus. A later analysis associated 16,951 TCR beta sequences with specific HLA alleles at a false discovery rate of 0.05. Because counts were too low, seventeen rarely observed V segments, including chromosome 9 orphons, were left out of the earlier analysis of 500 to 650 of the donors.

The library was generated by the immunoSEQ multiplex PCR assay. A mixture of 60 forward primers for TCR Vbeta segments and 13 reverse primers for TCR Jbeta segments was used in the multiplex PCR. A multiplex PCR assay on genomic DNA amplified the CDR3 region of rearranged TCR beta genes. The Illumina HiSeq System was used to sequence the amplified TCR beta libraries as 87-base-pair reads. The original pipeline was this. In a later analysis, roughly 80 million unique TCR beta chains were counted across the roughly 670 repertoires, and roughly 11 million of these chains were shared by at least two donors. To remove PCR and sequencing errors, raw reads were error-corrected and collapsed into unique sequences using a nearest-neighbor algorithm that merged closely related sequences. Alignment of CDR3 sequences to IMGT reference sequences was used to assign V, D and J gene segments. For a sequence to be retained, at least a six-nucleotide match to both a V gene segment and a J gene segment was required. A rearrangement counted as productive if the CDR3 had no stop codons and remained in frame with V and J, and every other rearrangement counted as non-productive. Following IMGT convention, CDR3 was defined as the stretch from the second conserved V-encoded cysteine to the conserved J-encoded phenylalanine. The earlier analysis of about 560 of the donors excluded any sequence lacking an unambiguous match to a single V gene segment. In an earlier analysis of some 590 of the donors, a V segment was called functional when productive rearrangements were above 56.7%, and segregating when the standard deviation between donors exceeded 5%. To diagnose cytomegalovirus status from the catalog of TCR beta chain sequences, a statistical classification framework was built. In a later analysis, V and J genes were assigned by comparing TCR nucleotide sequences against IMGT/GENE-DB human TR gene sequences. In a later analysis, CDR3 sequences and most-parsimonious VDJ recombination scenarios were assigned using the TCRdist pipeline. A later analysis defined each TCR beta chain by its CDR3 amino acid sequence plus V-gene family, and excluded reads lacking a unique V-gene family. A later analysis removed 550 to 700 highly shared, low-generation-probability nucleotide sequences to deal with suspected cross-contamination and a sequencing artifact. A later analysis calculated a clonal expansion index for each public chain from normalized within-repertoire ranks of inferred template counts. A later analysis computed generation probabilities with a VDJ recombination model fitted to out-of-frame rearrangements, and checked the results against IGoR. Hypergeometric tests were used in a later analysis to score TCR-TCR, TCR-HLA and TCR-CMV co-occurrence, with a repertoire-size bias correction applied to the TCR pairs. A later analysis estimated false discovery rates by permuting HLA or CMV assignments 20 times. In a later analysis, co-occurring TCRs were grouped with DBSCAN, and TCRdist sequence similarity was added when clustering was performed within HLA-allele-positive subsets. Repertoires with fewer than 30,000 or more than 120,000 public chains, plus five repertoires with anomalous nucleotide sharing, were excluded from co-occurrence clustering. As stored in TCRdb, this immuneACCESS dataset retains in-frame rearrangements with V and J assigned. A fraction of the clones does not appear; measured against another copy, unresolved V genes explain less than half of the discrepancy, and the remainder lacks a known reason. The V and J calls and clone size are taken from that table; D and trimming were inferred from the DNA. In all, the sample holds 100,000 to 150,000 clones, and around 81% of those were seen once. The ten largest make up 1.2% of the sample.

From the cysteine through the phenylalanine, the CDR3 covers 16 amino acids. Only the CDR3 part of the read is kept: 48 bases, read in frame from the first base. CDR1 and CDR2 are drawn from the germline V gene: MGHRA, YSYEKL. About this clone: No antigen is known for it. Nothing much larger sits one base from this clone, and base qualities are not available.

The cohort was made up of under 800 healthy bone marrow donors. At the time of sampling, all cohort members were nominally healthy, though unrecorded immune exposures were likely present. The donor tested CMV seronegative, placing the donor among the 352 seronegative members of the cohort. A peripheral blood sample was provided by each donor, and peripheral blood mononuclear cells were used for TCR beta sequencing. The Qiagen DNeasy Blood Extraction Kit was used to extract genomic DNA from the blood cell samples. Sequencing was done on a sample of PBMCs. The receptor was isolated from a female donor in good health and CMV-seronegative. Recombination joined TRBV4-1 with TRBJ2-5; possibly the D gene is TRBD2, per 6 matching bases. Near its end, the DNA agrees better with TRBJ2-7, so the J call may be wrong. For the CDR3, the sequence is CASSPPPGVNSYEQYF. The sequence in DNA is TGCGCCAGCAGCCCCCCCCCGGGGGTCAACTCCTACGAGCAGTACTTC.